The 31 T cell receptor beta chains below come from one sample, sequenced in a study of T-cell memory formation after mild COVID-19. Each CDR3 protein is one row after TCRdb ran MiXCR on the 5' RACE reads. There are 250,000 to 350,000 distinct CDR3 sequences in the sample; approximately 19% occur only once, and around 21% lies in the top ten. Sequences were obtained from PBMCs or a T cell subset sorted from them (not recorded which). These receptors came from a man aged 18 to 29 who had mild COVID-19 (a few samples of this study predate the infection). Cell type and time point are not known.

This clonotype was seen ten or more times. J is TRBJ1-2 and V is TRBV5-1; possible D gene TRBD1, 6 bases. The CDR3 runs to 15 residues. The V end was cut by 0 bases, the J end by 1 base, with 10 bases between. The germline gives CDR1 SGHRS, CDR2 YFSETQ. The CDR3 protein is CASSLEGQSNYGYTF. DNA of the CDR3: TGCGCCAGCAGCTTGGAAGGACAGAGTAACTATGGCTACACCTTC.

The chain combines TRBV5-1 with TRBJ2-5; 9 bases are a match to TRBD1. CDR3 length equals 15 residues. V gave up 7 bases and J gave up 2 bases; unmatched junction bases: 9. CDR1 SGHRS and CDR2 YFSETQ come from the germline V gene. In DNA form, the CDR3 reads TGCGCCAGCTGTACCGGGACAGGGTCGCAAGAGACCCAGTACTTC. It yields the protein CASCTGTGSQETQYF.

The chain uses TRBV6-5 and TRBJ2-7; 10 nucleotides align to TRBD1. The CDR3 sequence is 18 residues long. With 5 bases clipped from V and 4 bases from J, the junction kept 17 bases outside the gene matches. The germline V gene has CDR1 MNHEY and CDR2 SVGAGI. CDR3 bases: TGTGCCAGCAGTACCGGGACAGGGGCCCCGCCGATCCTTTACGAGCAGTACTTC. It codes for CASSTGTGAPPILYEQYF.

The CDR3 loop reads CASSLQGMGSPLHF. The CDR3 region has the DNA TGTGCCAGCAGCTTACAGGGGATGGGGTCACCCCTCCACTTT. This chain links TRBV7-3 with TRBJ1-6; a possible D gene is TRBD1 (6 bases). Trimming cost V 2 bases and J 10 bases, with 12 bases left between them. The germline CDR1 and CDR2 sequences are SGHTA and FQGTGA. The length of the CDR3 is 14 residues.

V and J are TRBV15 and TRBJ1-3; D unresolved. The CDR3 spans 14 residues. Germline values: CDR1 LNHNV, CDR2 YYDKDF (reference sequence). Deletions cut 6 bases from V and 4 bases from J, with 13 bases between. Here the CDR3 DNA reads TGTGCCACCAGGGCCGTAGCGGGGGGAAACACCATATATTTT. Protein product: CATRAVAGGNTIYF.

The chain couples TRBV3-2 to TRBJ1-1. TRBV3-2 is given as a pseudogene. The CDR3 covers 14 residues. The CDR3 nucleotides are TGTGCCAGCAGCCCTACAGAGCTGAACACTGAAGCTTTCTTT. Amino acids: CASSPTELNTEAFF.

This sequence joins TRBV20-1 and TRBJ2-3, with TRBD2 identical over 7 bases. This CDR3 has 14 residues. Trimming cost V 3 bases and J 2 bases; bases outside gene matches: 5. CDR1 DFQATT and CDR2 SNEGSKA come from the germline V gene (reference sequence). CDR3 region: CSASRGEITDTQYF. The CDR3 DNA reads TGCAGTGCTAGTCGGGGGGAGATCACAGATACGCAGTATTTT.

This clonotype came up many times. The chain uses TRBV11-2 and TRBJ2-7, with D possibly being TRBD1 (5 bases). Deletions cut 0 bases from V and 5 bases from J, with 20 bases between. This CDR3 has 17 amino acids. Germline CDR1 and CDR2: SGHAT and FQNNGV. CDR3 region: CASSLDLGSRVDDEQYF. CDR3 sequence (DNA): TGTGCCAGCAGCTTAGATCTTGGGTCCAGGGTTGATGACGAGCAGTACTTC.

The V gene is TRBV6-2 or TRBV6-3, the J gene TRBJ2-7; maybe TRBD1 (5 bases). Germline CDR1 is MNHEY and CDR2 is SVGEGT. With 7 bases removed from V and 2 bases from J, the gap between germline ends came to 12 bases. The CDR3 has 13 residues. CDR3 protein: CASTSFRAYEQYF. The DNA for the CDR3 is TGTGCCAGCACCTCCTTCAGGGCCTACGAGCAGTACTTC.

This chain uses TRBV20-1 with TRBJ2-4; 9 positions match TRBD1. Germline CDR1 reads DFQATT; CDR2 reads SNEGSKA (reference sequence). CDR3 size: 14 residues. J was trimmed by 0 bases and V by 6 bases; bases with no gene match: 3. CDR3 amino acids: CSARDRVAKNIQYF. CDR3 coding DNA: TGCAGTGCCAGGGACAGGGTAGCCAAAAACATTCAGTACTTC.

The gene calls are TRBV20-1 and TRBJ1-4, with 10 bases that match TRBD1. The CDR3 has 14 amino acids. V was pared by 4 bases and J by 8 bases, with 7 bases of the junction left unmatched. In germline, CDR1 is DFQATT, CDR2 SNEGSKA (reference sequence). This CDR3 reads CSAIGRQGAEKLFF. For the CDR3, the DNA is TGCAGTGCTATTGGTCGACAGGGGGCCGAAAAACTGTTTTTT.

This clonotype was observed a handful of times. This chain links TRBV4-1 with TRBJ2-1; 9 bases are a match to TRBD2. This CDR3 is 15 amino acids long. V was pared by 5 bases and J by 4 bases, with 6 bases of the junction left unmatched. Per the germline V gene, CDR1 is MGHRA and CDR2 is YSYEKL. CDR3 amino acids: CASSALAGQYNEQFF. CDR3 nucleotides: TGCGCCAGCAGCGCACTAGCGGGCCAATACAATGAGCAGTTCTTC.

The rearrangement links TRBV20-1 to TRBJ2-3, with 8 bases fitting TRBD2. V lost 3 bases and J lost 5; bases outside the gene matches: 10. The CDR3 contains 15 residues. In germline, CDR1 is DFQATT, CDR2 SNEGSKA (reference sequence). The CDR3 DNA follows: TGCAGTGCTAGCTGGGCCCGGGGGGGACGAGATACGCAGTATTTT. Its protein is CSASWARGGRDTQYF.

This clonotype has ten or more counts. The chain employs TRBV10-3 and TRBJ2-1; TRBD2 matches at 12 bases. CDR3 length equals 14 residues. The trim removed 8 bases at V and 7 bases at J, leaving 6 bases unmatched. Germline V gene data show CDR1 as ENHRY and CDR2 as SYGVKD. CDR3 DNA sequence: TGTGCCATCCTTAGTACTAGCGGGGGGAATGAGCAGTTCTTC. Translation: CAILSTSGGNEQFF.

The chain couples TRBV20-1 to TRBJ2-3, with a weak D call TRBD1 (7 bases). V gave up 5 bases and J gave up 2 bases, with 11 bases separating them. Germline V CDR1 and CDR2: DFQATT, SNEGSKA (reference sequence). The CDR3 consists of 13 residues. The CDR3 loop reads CSAPRGATDTQYF. DNA of the CDR3: TGCAGTGCTCCCAGGGGGGCCACAGATACGCAGTATTTT.

Many counts were recorded for this clonotype. The chain recombines TRBV4-3 with TRBJ2-7, with D possibly TRBD1 on 6 matching bases. Per germline, CDR1 LGHNA and CDR2 YSLEER. The CDR3 has 15 amino acids. Deletions cut 5 bases from V and 6 bases from J, with 20 bases between. The CDR3 region is CASSGSMGRGAEQYF. CDR3 bases: TGCGCCAGCAGCGGCAGCATGGGCAGGGGTGCCGAGCAGTACTTC.

The chain is built from TRBV6-5 and TRBJ2-2, with D perhaps matching TRBD1 (5 bases). Germline V gives CDR1 MNHEY, CDR2 SVGAGI. CDR3 length equals 12 residues. The V and J ends lost 7 bases and 8 bases respectively, with 11 bases between them. The CDR3 region is CASTTQGGELFF. DNA for the CDR3: TGTGCCAGCACCACGCAGGGAGGGGAGCTGTTTTTT.

V gene TRBV7-8 combines with J gene TRBJ2-3; D tentatively reads TRBD1 or TRBD2 (5 bases each). The germline V and J ends were trimmed by 0 bases and 3 bases, with 19 bases remaining between them. Germline loops: CDR1 SGHVS, CDR2 FQNEAQ. This CDR3 region has 18 residues. Here the CDR3 DNA reads TGTGCCAGCAGCTTAGCGGAGGTAGGCAGGGTGCCGACAGATACGCAGTATTTT. Protein: CASSLAEVGRVPTDTQYF.

This clonotype was seen a few times. This sequence joins TRBV13 and TRBJ2-7; D assignment may be TRBD1 or TRBD2 (5 bases each). This CDR3 comprises 12 residues. Germline assignment: CDR1 PRHDT and CDR2 FYEKMQ (reference sequence). With 5 bases removed from V and 6 bases from J, the gap between germline ends came to 11 bases. CDR3 loop: CASSQGETEQYF. The DNA of the CDR3 is TGTGCCAGCAGCCAGGGAGAGACCGAGCAGTACTTC.

V and J are TRBV18 and TRBJ2-3; D is possibly TRBD2 (7 bases). The length of the CDR3 is 15 residues. V was trimmed by 0 bases and J by 5 bases, leaving 12 bases between them. Germline V gene sequence: CDR1 KGHSH, CDR2 LQKENI. This CDR3 reads CASSPPTGGKDTQYF. The CDR3 nucleotides are TGTGCCAGCTCACCACCGACGGGGGGCAAAGATACGCAGTATTTT. The full variable domain, in which reference TRBV18 and TRBJ2-3 provide the parts outside the CDR3, is NAGVMQNPRHLVRRRGQEARLRCSPMKGHSHVYWYRQLPEEGLKFMVYLQKENIIDESGMPKERFSAEFPKEGPSILRIQQVVRGDSAAYFCASSPPTGGKDTQYFGPGTRLTVL.

A few counts support this clonotype. V is TRBV20-1 and J is TRBJ2-5; D is ambiguous. The CDR3 covers 14 residues. The germline gives CDR1 DFQATT, CDR2 SNEGSKA (reference sequence). Trimming took 3 bases from V and 2 from J, leaving 13 bases between them. CDR3 amino acids: CSASVMPRQETQYF. The CDR3 nucleotides read TGCAGTGCTAGCGTCATGCCCAGGCAAGAGACCCAGTACTTC.

This clonotype was counted only a few times. This chain links TRBV2 with TRBJ1-3; D uncertain. V shed 6 bases and J shed 4 bases, with 10 bases lying between them. CDR1 and CDR2 from the germline V gene are SNHLY and FYNNEI. CDR3 length equals 13 residues. The CDR3 sequence is CASSPSEGNTIYF. CDR3 DNA sequence: TGTGCCAGCAGCCCTTCCGAGGGAAACACCATATATTTT. Combining the CDR3 with reference TRBV2 and TRBJ1-3 gives the whole variable domain EPEVTQTPSHQVTQMGQEVILRCVPISNHLYFYWYRQILGQKVEFLVSFYNNEISEKSEIFDDQFSVERPDGSNFTLKIRSTKLEDSAMYFCASSPSEGNTIYFGEGSWLTVV.

The gene calls are TRBV2 and TRBJ2-2; D is ambiguous. The V and J ends lost 3 bases and 3 bases respectively, with 14 bases between them. Germline V gene data show CDR1 as SNHLY and CDR2 as FYNNEI. There are 16 residues in the CDR3. This chain's CDR3 is CASSEIGVAHTGELFF. CDR3 nucleotide sequence: TGTGCCAGCAGTGAGATTGGGGTAGCCCACACCGGGGAGCTGTTTTTT.

This chain uses TRBV9 with TRBJ2-1; 11 bases match TRBD2. The CDR3 has 15 residues. Looked up from germline, CDR1 is SGDLS and CDR2 is YYNGEE. J gave up 10 bases and V 0 bases, and 6 bases lay outside the gene matches. CDR3 bases: TGTGCCAGCAGCGTAGCTAGCGGGGGGCTAGGGGAGCAGTTCTTC. It translates to CASSVASGGLGEQFF. Looking up the rest from reference TRBV9 and TRBJ2-1 gives the full variable domain: DSGVTQTPKHLITATGQRVTLRCSPRSGDLSVYWYQQSLDQGLQFLIQYYNGEERAKGNILERFSAQQFPDLHSELNLSSLELGDSALYFCASSVASGGLGEQFFGPGTRLTVL.

V is TRBV4-1 and J is TRBJ1-2; 8 positions agree with TRBD1. J was trimmed by 6 bases and V by 1 base; bases with no gene match: 10. This CDR3 is built from 16 residues. Germline loops: CDR1 MGHRA, CDR2 YSYEKL. CDR3 loop: CASSQAPLDRVDGYTF. In nucleotides, the CDR3 is TGCGCCAGCAGCCAAGCTCCTTTGGACAGGGTTGATGGCTACACCTTC.

The rearrangement joins TRBV12-3 or TRBV12-4 to TRBJ2-7, with TRBD1 matching 7 bases. The length of the CDR3 is 14 residues. After removal of 4 bases from V and 2 bases from J, the junction contained 5 bases not matched to a gene. CDR3 bases: TGTGCCAGCAGTTCCCGACAGGGTACCTACGAGCAGTACTTC. It is translated as CASSSRQGTYEQYF.

The chain uses TRBV18 and TRBJ1-1; tentative D call: TRBD1 (5 bases). Trimming pared 2 bases from V and 3 bases from J, leaving 10 bases between. Germline CDR1 KGHSH, CDR2 LQKENI. The CDR3 consists of 14 residues. The CDR3 reads CASSPNSGDTEAFF. As DNA, the CDR3 is TGTGCCAGCTCACCAAATTCGGGGGACACTGAAGCTTTCTTT. The full variable domain, with the rest looked up from reference TRBV18 and TRBJ1-1, is NAGVMQNPRHLVRRRGQEARLRCSPMKGHSHVYWYRQLPEEGLKFMVYLQKENIIDESGMPKERFSAEFPKEGPSILRIQQVVRGDSAAYFCASSPNSGDTEAFFGQGTRLTVV.

This clonotype occurred a few times. CDR3 region: CASSLDWTGNQPQHF. The CDR3 DNA is TGCGCCAGCAGCTTGGACTGGACAGGTAATCAGCCCCAGCATTTT. The chain is built from TRBV5-1 and TRBJ1-5, with 7 positions matching TRBD1. CDR1 is SGHRS and CDR2 is YFSETQ in the germline V gene. The CDR3 loop spans 15 amino acids. Trimming cost V 0 bases and J 4 bases; bases outside gene matches: 4. Complete variable domain (other parts from reference TRBV5-1 and TRBJ1-5): KAGVTQTPRYLIKTRGQQVTLSCSPISGHRSVSWYQQTPGQGLQFLFEYFSETQRNKGNFPGRFSGRQFSNSRSEMNVSTLELGDSALYLCASSLDWTGNQPQHFGDGTRLSIL.

The chain carries TRBV12-3 or TRBV12-4 and TRBJ1-1; D might be TRBD1 (5 bases). V was clipped by 11 bases and J by 1 base, with 11 bases between them. The CDR3 is 12 amino acids. The CDR3 DNA is TGTGCCGGGGGGGGAGGGAACACTGAAGCTTTCTTT. This encodes CAGGGGNTEAFF.

The rearrangement uses TRBV5-1 and TRBJ2-3; D not certain. The CDR3 sequence is 16 residues long. CDR1 is SGHRS and CDR2 is YFSETQ in the germline V gene. The ends were cut back, 2 bases at V and 2 bases at J, with 15 bases in the middle. CDR3 DNA sequence: TGCGCCAGCAGCTTTGGTAATATCCTTACCACAGATACGCAGTATTTT. It translates to CASSFGNILTTDTQYF.

The chain links TRBV18 to TRBJ1-1; tentative D call: TRBD1 (6 bases). The length of the CDR3 is 15 residues. From germline, CDR1 is KGHSH and CDR2 LQKENI. The V end lost 3 bases, the J end lost 1 base, and 12 bases lay between the germline ends. This chain's CDR3 is CASSPPGAENTEAFF. CDR3 sequence (DNA): TGTGCCAGCTCACCCCCGGGGGCGGAGAACACTGAAGCTTTCTTT.